These 25 T cell receptor beta chains originate from one sample sequenced in a study of blood T cells in healthy people across ages. A second about 7 to 11 cycle PCR used barcoded and J-beta primers. TCRdb fed the 5' RACE reads into MiXCR, producing one record per CDR3 protein. The data hold under 1,100,000 distinct CDR3 sequences, with roughly a quarter observed a single time. A further study also used this sample, focusing on T cells of mothers and their children.

The sample comprised blood. The receptor source for this set is a girl aged 2 to 9 in good health.

This clonotype has just a few counts. The CDR3 is CASSELQGVNYGYTF. The CDR3 DNA is TGTGCCAGCAGCGAATTACAGGGGGTTAACTATGGCTACACCTTC. V gene TRBV12-3 or TRBV12-4 combines with J gene TRBJ1-2; 8 bases align to TRBD1. V trimming: 6 bases; J trimming: 1 base; junction bases outside the gene matches: 7. This CDR3 is built from 15 residues.

The rearrangement joins TRBV28 to TRBJ1-4; D gene uncertain. The CDR3 totals 14 residues. Trimming removed 6 bases at V and 7 bases at J, with 15 bases between. Germline CDR1 is MDHEN and CDR2 is SYDVKM. The chain's CDR3 is CASSIPPVGEKLFF. CDR3 in DNA: TGTGCCAGCAGCATCCCCCCGGTGGGTGAAAAACTGTTTTTT.

This chain links TRBV7-2 with TRBJ2-3; 12 bases align to TRBD2. J lost 11 bases, V lost 5 bases, and 5 bases had no gene match. Per the germline V gene, CDR1 is SGHTA and CDR2 is FQGNSA. This CDR3 has 13 residues. CDR3 sequence: CASSKTSGSVQYF. CDR3 sequence (DNA): TGTGCCAGCAGCAAGACTAGCGGGAGTGTGCAGTATTTT.

This sequence joins TRBV20-1 and TRBJ2-7; no firm D call. The length of the CDR3 is 13 residues. In germline, CDR1 is DFQATT, CDR2 SNEGSKA (reference sequence). The CDR3 DNA sequence: TGCAGTGCTAGAGATAAGTACCTCAATGAGCAGTTCGTC. This encodes CSARDKYLNEQFV.

This clonotype turned up a few times. The chain links TRBV28 to TRBJ2-5, with D uncertain. CDR3 length: 15 residues. The V end was cut by 4 bases, the J end by 1 base, with 13 bases between. Looked up from germline, CDR1 is MDHEN and CDR2 is SYDVKM. The CDR3 DNA reads as TGTGCCAGCAGTTCAGTTTTCAGCGTCCAAGAGACCCAGTACTTC. Its protein product is CASSSVFSVQETQYF.

This clonotype was detected only a few times. The gene calls are TRBV11-3 and TRBJ2-1; no definite D call. The DNA matches TRBJ2-5 better at its end, which makes the J call doubtful. The CDR3 extends over 16 amino acids. Germline lookup yields CDR1 SGHNT and CDR2 YENEEA. The CDR3 DNA follows: TGTGCCAGCAGCGACCGGGTCCCAGATCCTCAAGAGACCCAGTACTTC. Residues: CASSDRVPDPQETQYF.

The chain couples TRBV7-9 to TRBJ2-1; 12 bases agree with TRBD2. V shed 5 bases, J shed 9 bases, and the junction held 8 bases outside the gene matches. This CDR3 has 15 amino acids. CDR1 and CDR2 from the germline V gene are SEHNR and FQNEAQ (reference sequence). The CDR3 spells CASSPSGRAPIEQFF. The CDR3 nucleotides read TGTGCCAGCAGCCCTAGCGGGAGGGCCCCCATTGAGCAGTTCTTC. Combining the CDR3 with reference TRBV7-9 and TRBJ2-1 gives the whole variable domain DTGVSQNPRHKITKRGQNVTFRCDPISEHNRLYWYRQTLGQGPEFLTYFQNEAQLEKSRLLSDRFSAERPKGSFSTLEIQRTEQGDSAMYLCASSPSGRAPIEQFFGPGTRLTVL.

In this sample, this clonotype turned up a few times. The genes are TRBV27 and TRBJ2-7; 7 bases are a match to TRBD2. This CDR3 has 14 residues. V dropped 9 bases and J dropped 2; count of bases not matched to a gene: 10. CDR1 and CDR2 (germline): MNHEY, SMNVEV (reference sequence). The CDR3: CASRNPGTTYEQYF. In DNA form, the CDR3 reads TGTGCCAGTCGAAACCCCGGGACTACCTACGAGCAGTACTTC.

The sample holds a few counts of this clonotype. V and J are TRBV10-3 and TRBJ2-7; TRBD2 might be the D (6 bases). From germline, CDR1 is ENHRY and CDR2 SYGVKD. The V end lost 2 bases, the J end lost 6 bases, and 8 bases lay between the germline ends. The CDR3 consists of 12 residues. CDR3 in DNA: TGTGCCATCAGTGAGAAGGGAGGCGAGCAGTACTTC. It is translated as CAISEKGGEQYF.

The chain combines TRBV12-3 or TRBV12-4 with TRBJ2-5; tentatively, D is TRBD1 or TRBD2 (7 bases each). Trimming took off 5 bases at V and 5 bases at J, with 18 bases between the two ends. CDR3 length: 15 amino acids. The CDR3 region has the DNA TGTGCCAGCAGTCCAGGGGGGGGGCTAGGGGAGACCCAGTACTTC. As protein: CASSPGGGLGETQYF.

The chain combines TRBV9 with TRBJ2-1; TRBD2 might be the D (7 bases). Trimming stripped 4 bases from V and 5 bases from J, with 13 bases between. Germline V lookup: CDR1 SGDLS, CDR2 YYNGEE. The CDR3 consists of 14 residues. The CDR3 DNA reads as TGTGCCAGCAGCCCCGGGGGGCGACACAATGAGCAGTTCTTC. It translates to CASSPGGRHNEQFF.

The chain carries TRBV9 and TRBJ2-7; D is unclear. The CDR3 is 13 residues long. Trimming left V 2 bases short and J 3 bases short, with 9 bases between. The germline V gene encodes CDR1 SGDLS and CDR2 YYNGEE. In DNA form, the CDR3 reads TGTGCCAGCAGCGTCGAATTGGACTACGAGCAGTACTTC. Its translation is CASSVELDYEQYF.

The chain recombines TRBV24-1 with TRBJ1-2; no clear D. CDR1 is KGHDR, CDR2 SFDVKD, per germline. This CDR3 is 14 amino acids long. Trimming left V 1 base short and J 4 bases short, with 9 bases between. The CDR3 reads CATSDFSRSYGYTF. The DNA of the CDR3 is TGTGCCACCAGTGATTTCTCCAGGAGCTATGGCTACACCTTC.

The chain is built from TRBV7-9 and TRBJ2-5, with 9 nucleotides matching TRBD2. J lost 3 bases, V lost 5 bases, and 10 bases had no gene match. CDR1 is SEHNR and CDR2 is FQNEAQ in the germline V gene (reference sequence). The CDR3 covers 16 residues. The chain's CDR3 is CASSPSSSGNEETQYF. For the CDR3, the DNA is TGTGCCAGCAGCCCTTCTTCTAGCGGGAACGAAGAGACCCAGTACTTC. Full variable domain (missing parts from reference TRBV7-9 and TRBJ2-5): DTGVSQNPRHKITKRGQNVTFRCDPISEHNRLYWYRQTLGQGPEFLTYFQNEAQLEKSRLLSDRFSAERPKGSFSTLEIQRTEQGDSAMYLCASSPSSSGNEETQYFGPGTRLLVL.

The genes are TRBV24-1 and TRBJ2-1; TRBD2 matches 8 bases. Germline CDR1 is KGHDR and CDR2 is SFDVKD. The CDR3 consists of 13 residues. Trimming removed 9 bases from V and 4 bases from J; junction bases left unmatched: 4. CDR3 DNA: TGTGCCACCCGCGGGGGGCTATACAATGAGCAGTTCTTC. As protein: CATRGGLYNEQFF.

This clonotype was counted only a few times. The rearrangement joins TRBV2 to TRBJ2-7; D is perhaps TRBD1 or TRBD2 (5 bases each). V lost 6 bases, J lost 1 base, and 10 bases lay in between. CDR3 size: 13 residues. In germline, CDR1 is SNHLY, CDR2 FYNNEI. The chain's CDR3 is CASRGPPSYEQYF. DNA for the CDR3: TGTGCCAGCAGGGGACCTCCGTCCTACGAGCAGTACTTC.

The V gene is TRBV5-5, the J gene TRBJ2-2; TRBD2 might be the D (5 bases). Germline V lookup: CDR1 SGHKS, CDR2 YYEKEE (reference sequence). CDR3 length equals 16 residues. Trimming stripped 4 bases from V and 2 bases from J, with 15 bases between. The CDR3 DNA is TGTGCCAGCAGCGACTACCATTATCAAAACACCGGGGAGCTGTTTTTT. The encoded protein is CASSDYHYQNTGELFF.

This clonotype was counted a few times. At one of its ends the junction is not consistent with the germline gene, which may arise from a read error. The chain joins TRBV6-5 to TRBJ2-3; either TRBD1 or TRBD2 may fit D (6 bases each). Germline CDR1 is MNHEY and CDR2 is SVGAGI. The CDR3 contains 13 residues. The CDR3 here is CASSYSNGGALNF. DNA for the CDR3: TGTGCCAGCAGTTACTCGAACGGGGGCGCGCTGAATTTT.

The CDR3 bases are TGTGCCAGCAGTGGACAGGGGGTCTCCTACGAGCAGTACTTC. It codes for CASSGQGVSYEQYF. The rearrangement uses TRBV12-3 or TRBV12-4 and TRBJ2-5, with TRBD1 matching 10 bases. The end of the DNA aligns better with TRBJ2-7, so the J call may be wrong. CDR3 length: 14 amino acids.

This clonotype turned up a few times. The chain employs TRBV6-5 and TRBJ2-5, with 7 bases that match TRBD2. The CDR3 is made up of 14 amino acids. Germline CDR1 is MNHEY and CDR2 is SVGAGI. Unmatched junction bases numbered 10, after V lost 7 bases and J lost 5 bases. This chain's CDR3 is CASTLTHGGETQYF. CDR3 DNA: TGTGCCAGCACCCTAACCCACGGGGGGGAGACCCAGTACTTC.

This clonotype was counted only a few times. J is TRBJ2-5 and V is TRBV3-1; the match to TRBD2 covers 15 bases. Germline V CDR1 and CDR2: LGHDT, YNNKEL (reference sequence). This CDR3 has 17 amino acids. V was clipped by 1 base and J by 2 bases; unmatched bases: 2. The CDR3: CASSQAGLAGGQETQYF. The CDR3 DNA is TGTGCCAGCAGCCAAGCGGGACTAGCGGGAGGACAAGAGACCCAGTACTTC.

About this clonotype itself: A read error may produce the germline difference seen at one junction end. This rearrangement joins TRBV7-9 to TRBJ2-3; the D is unclear. Germline V gene data show CDR1 as SEHNR and CDR2 as FQNEAQ (reference sequence). The CDR3 runs 13 residues. The CDR3 region has the DNA TGTGCCAGCAGCTCCCCCCTCACAGATGCGCAGTATTTT. Residues: CASSSPLTDAQYF.

Only a few counts were recorded for this clonotype. The rearrangement uses TRBV5-5 and TRBJ1-1, with D possibly being TRBD1 (5 bases). The CDR3 extends over 17 amino acids. Trimming removed 4 bases at V and 1 base at J, with 20 bases between. Germline-derived CDR1 and CDR2 are SGHKS and YYEKEE (reference sequence). The CDR3 DNA is TGTGCCAGCAGCCCAGGGAGAGGCGGGGGGGGGAACACTGAAGCTTTCTTT. Protein: CASSPGRGGGGNTEAFF.

The chain links TRBV12-5 to TRBJ2-2, with D possibly TRBD1 on 5 matching bases. The germline V and J ends were trimmed by 2 bases and 6 bases, with 16 bases remaining between them. Germline CDR1 and CDR2: LGHNT and FRNRAP. The CDR3 loop spans 16 amino acids. The chain's CDR3 is CASGLRRPQGPGELFF. The CDR3 DNA sequence: TGTGCTAGTGGTTTGCGCAGACCCCAGGGCCCCGGGGAGCTGTTTTTT.

This clonotype has only a few counts. This chain joins TRBV7-9 and TRBJ1-2; 9 bases agree with TRBD1. V was pared by 5 bases and J by 8 bases, with 6 bases of the junction left unmatched. Germline V gene lookup returns CDR1 SEHNR and CDR2 FQNEAQ (reference sequence). The CDR3 covers 13 residues. CDR3 coding DNA: TGTGCCAGCAGCGACAGGGGGGAGGAGGGCTACACCTTC. Protein sequence: CASSDRGEEGYTF.